The subject of this entry is one T cell receptor beta chain. This record comes from a study of cytotoxic CD8 clonotypes in ibrutinib-treated CLL. Study-level information: Response sampling occurred after a median 12 months of treatment (range 6 to 36).

Only in-frame clones appear in the TCRdb table, and some are missing; sequencing was by immunoSEQ multiplex PCR. The repertoire holds under 300,000 clones, about 72% seen once, with roughly 5% in the top ten. The CDR3 is made up of 15 amino acids. Per germline, CDR1 MNHEY and CDR2 SVGAGI. Unmatched junction bases numbered 7, after V lost 6 bases and J lost 1 base. The chain carries TRBV6-5 and TRBJ2-7; 9 positions match TRBD1. The TCR originated in a human donor with chronic lymphocytic leukemia. This specimen consisted of PBMCs, obtained at disease progression, from a patient treated with ibrutinib. The CDR3 region is CASRAGQGPSYEQYF. CDR3 in DNA: TGTGCCAGCAGGGCCGGACAGGGGCCATCCTACGAGCAGTACTTC.